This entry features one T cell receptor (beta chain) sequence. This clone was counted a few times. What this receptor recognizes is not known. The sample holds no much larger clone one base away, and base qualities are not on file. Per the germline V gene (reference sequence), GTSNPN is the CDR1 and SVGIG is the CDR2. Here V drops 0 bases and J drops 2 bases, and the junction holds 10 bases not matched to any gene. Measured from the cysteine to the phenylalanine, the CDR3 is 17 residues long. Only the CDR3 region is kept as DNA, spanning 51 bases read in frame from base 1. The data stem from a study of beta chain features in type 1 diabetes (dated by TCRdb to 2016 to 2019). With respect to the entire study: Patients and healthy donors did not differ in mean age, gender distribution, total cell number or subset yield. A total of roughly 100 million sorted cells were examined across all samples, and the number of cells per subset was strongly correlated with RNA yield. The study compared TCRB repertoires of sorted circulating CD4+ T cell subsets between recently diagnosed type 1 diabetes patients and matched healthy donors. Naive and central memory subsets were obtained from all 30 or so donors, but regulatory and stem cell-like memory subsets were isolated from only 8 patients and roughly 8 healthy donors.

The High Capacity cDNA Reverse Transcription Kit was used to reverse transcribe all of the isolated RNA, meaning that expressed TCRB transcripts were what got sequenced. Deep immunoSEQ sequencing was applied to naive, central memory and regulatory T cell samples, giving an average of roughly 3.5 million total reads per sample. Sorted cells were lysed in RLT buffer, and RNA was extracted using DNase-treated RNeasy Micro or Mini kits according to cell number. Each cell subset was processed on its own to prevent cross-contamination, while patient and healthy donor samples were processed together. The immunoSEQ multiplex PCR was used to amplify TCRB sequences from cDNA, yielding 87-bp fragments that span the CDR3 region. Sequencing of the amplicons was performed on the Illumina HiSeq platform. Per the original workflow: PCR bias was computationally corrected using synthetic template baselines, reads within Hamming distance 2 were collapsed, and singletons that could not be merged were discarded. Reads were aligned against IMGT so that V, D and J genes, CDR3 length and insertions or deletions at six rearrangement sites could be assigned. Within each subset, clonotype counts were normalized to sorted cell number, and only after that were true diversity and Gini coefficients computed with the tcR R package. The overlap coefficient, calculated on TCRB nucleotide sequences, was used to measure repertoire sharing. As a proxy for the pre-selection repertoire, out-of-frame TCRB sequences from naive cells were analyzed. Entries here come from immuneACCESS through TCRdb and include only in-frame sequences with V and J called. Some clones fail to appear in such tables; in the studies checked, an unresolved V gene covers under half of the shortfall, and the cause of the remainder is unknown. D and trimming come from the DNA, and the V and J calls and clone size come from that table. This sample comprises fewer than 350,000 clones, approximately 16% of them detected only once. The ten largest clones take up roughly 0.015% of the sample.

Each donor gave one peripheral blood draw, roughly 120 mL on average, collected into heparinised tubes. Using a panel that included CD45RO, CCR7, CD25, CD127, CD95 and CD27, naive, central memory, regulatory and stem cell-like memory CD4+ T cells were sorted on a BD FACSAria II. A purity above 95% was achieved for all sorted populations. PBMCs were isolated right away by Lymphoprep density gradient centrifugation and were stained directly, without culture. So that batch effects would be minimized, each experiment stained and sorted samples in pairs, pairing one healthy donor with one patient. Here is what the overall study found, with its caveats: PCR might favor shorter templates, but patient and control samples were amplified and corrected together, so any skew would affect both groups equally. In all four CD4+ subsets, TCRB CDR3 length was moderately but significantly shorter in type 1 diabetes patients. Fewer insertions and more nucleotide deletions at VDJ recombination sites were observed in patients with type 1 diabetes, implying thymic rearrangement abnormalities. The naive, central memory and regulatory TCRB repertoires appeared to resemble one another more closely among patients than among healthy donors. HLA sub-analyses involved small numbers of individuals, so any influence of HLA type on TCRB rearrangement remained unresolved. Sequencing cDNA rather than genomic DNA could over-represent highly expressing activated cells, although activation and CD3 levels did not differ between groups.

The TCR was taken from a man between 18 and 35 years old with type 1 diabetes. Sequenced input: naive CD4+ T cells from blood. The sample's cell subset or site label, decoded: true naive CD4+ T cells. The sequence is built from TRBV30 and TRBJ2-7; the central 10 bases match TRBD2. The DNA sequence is TGTGCCTGGAGTGTAAGCGCTAGCGGGAGCCTCCCCTACGAGCAGTACTTC. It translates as CAWSVSASGSLPYEQYF.